These 14 T cell receptor beta chains originate from one sample sequenced in a study of blood T cell repertoires in COVID-19. Assay used: immunoSEQ multiplex PCR; TCRdb lists only in-frame clones, some missing. The sample has approximately 65,000 clones, roughly 92% seen once. Specimen: peripheral blood. These receptors were obtained from an older man with active COVID-19.

V is TRBV5-8 and J is TRBJ1-1; 7 nucleotides line up with TRBD1. With 2 bases clipped from V and 5 bases from J, the junction kept 6 bases outside the gene matches. The CDR3 length is 14 residues. CDR1 is SGHTS and CDR2 is YDEGEE in the germline V gene. Written as DNA, the CDR3 is TGTGCCAGCAGCTTCGAGGGGGCGCGTACTGAAGCTTTCTTT. This sequence encodes CASSFEGARTEAFF.

V gene TRBV6-1 combines with J gene TRBJ1-6, with TRBD1 identical over 7 bases. V shed 2 bases, J shed 6 bases, and the junction held 10 bases outside the gene matches. The CDR3 totals 17 residues. Germline lookup yields CDR1 MNHNS and CDR2 SASEGT. The CDR3 DNA reads TGTGCCAGCAGTGAATTAAGGCAGGGGGGCCTTAATTCACCCCTCCACTTT. It encodes CASSELRQGGLNSPLHF.

This rearrangement joins TRBV29-1 to TRBJ1-5; a possible D gene is TRBD1 (5 bases). Trimming cost V 3 bases and J 3 bases, with 12 bases left between them. The CDR3 runs 14 residues. Germline CDR1 is SQVTM and CDR2 is ANQGSEA. The CDR3 nucleotides read TGCAGCGTTGATAGCAGGGACTTCAATCAGCCCCAGCATTTT. Encoded protein: CSVDSRDFNQPQHF.

The V and J genes are TRBV20-1 and TRBJ2-1; 11 bases map to TRBD2. There are 18 residues in the CDR3. Germline CDR1 and CDR2: DFQATT and SNEGSKA (reference sequence). V gave up 3 bases and J gave up 0 bases; unmatched junction bases: 10. Here the CDR3 reads CSASFWLAGGSSYNEQFF. Written as DNA, the CDR3 is TGCAGTGCTAGTTTCTGGCTAGCGGGGGGCAGCTCCTACAATGAGCAGTTCTTC.

V gene TRBV7-9 combines with J gene TRBJ2-1, with D possibly matching TRBD2 (6 bases). CDR3 length: 12 amino acids. CDR1 is SEHNR and CDR2 is FQNEAQ in the germline V gene (reference sequence). Trimming took off 7 bases at V and 9 bases at J, with 13 bases between the two ends. CDR3 region: CASNYGGLEQFF. The DNA of the CDR3 is TGTGCCAGCAACTACGGAGGGCTTGAGCAGTTCTTC.

CDR3 sequence: CASSFRRGLSNEQFF. The CDR3 nucleotides read TGTGCCAGCAGTTTTCGCAGGGGGCTCTCCAATGAGCAGTTCTTC. The chain recombines TRBV28 with TRBJ2-1, with TRBD1 identical over 8 bases. Trimming at V came to 3 bases and at J to 6 bases, leaving 7 bases not matched to a gene. CDR3 length: 15 amino acids. CDR1 is MDHEN, CDR2 SYDVKM, per germline.

The chain carries TRBV7-2 and TRBJ2-5; tentatively, D is TRBD2 (7 bases). Germline CDR1 reads SGHTA; CDR2 reads FQGNSA. The CDR3 contains 17 residues. V was pared by 5 bases and J by 1 base, with 20 bases between. CDR3 loop: CASSPTGGGGLQETQYF. The CDR3 DNA reads as TGTGCCAGCAGCCCGACGGGGGGCGGGGGACTCCAAGAGACCCAGTACTTC.

The V and J genes are TRBV14 and TRBJ1-6, with no clear D. Germline assignment: CDR1 SGHDN and CDR2 FVKESK. The CDR3 covers 15 residues. Trimming stripped 5 bases from V and 7 bases from J, with 15 bases between. CDR3 loop: CASSGGRGLNSPLHF. The DNA for the CDR3 is TGTGCCAGCAGCGGTGGGAGAGGGTTGAATTCACCCCTCCACTTT. Full variable domain (missing parts from reference TRBV14 and TRBJ1-6): EAGVTQFPSHSVIEKGQTVTLRCDPISGHDNLYWYRRVMGKEIKFLLHFVKESKQDESGMPNNRFLAERTGGTYSTLKVQPAELEDSGVYFCASSGGRGLNSPLHFGNGTRLTVT.

J is TRBJ2-3 and V is TRBV12-3 or TRBV12-4, with D possibly matching TRBD2 (5 bases). The V end was cut by 4 bases, the J end by 7 bases, with 9 bases between. The CDR3 sequence is 12 residues long. CDR3 nucleotides: TGTGCCAGCAGTTCGGAGGTAAATACGCAGTATTTT. Translation: CASSSEVNTQYF.

The genes are TRBV4-1 and TRBJ2-5; tentative D call: TRBD2 (5 bases). The CDR3 loop spans 17 amino acids. Trimming cost V 0 bases and J 5 bases, with 19 bases left between them. From germline, CDR1 is MGHRA and CDR2 YSYEKL. CDR3 DNA sequence: TGCGCCAGCAGCCAAGATTTTGAGGGCCGTCGGGGTGAGACCCAGTACTTC. Amino acids: CASSQDFEGRRGETQYF.

The V call is TRBV6-2 or TRBV6-3, the J call TRBJ2-3; 8 bases match TRBD1. Germline-derived CDR1 and CDR2 are MNHEY and SVGEGT. The CDR3 runs 16 residues. The junction had 8 bases not matched to a gene; V was cut back by 5 bases and J by 1 base. The CDR3 DNA reads TGTGCCAGCAGTGCTAGGACAGGGATTGGCACAGATACGCAGTATTTT. Amino acids: CASSARTGIGTDTQYF.

The chain combines TRBV4-3 with TRBJ2-6, with D tentatively TRBD1 (5 bases). V was pared by 5 bases and J by 4 bases, with 15 bases between. The CDR3 extends over 16 amino acids. The germline V gene encodes CDR1 LGHNA and CDR2 YSLEER. CDR3 in amino acids: CASSLGPVAGANVLTF. CDR3 in DNA: TGCGCCAGCAGCTTGGGGCCTGTGGCGGGGGCCAACGTCCTGACTTTC.

The rearrangement joins TRBV4-1 to TRBJ1-3; tentative D call: TRBD1 (5 bases). The CDR3 length is 18 residues. V was cut by 0 bases and J by 3 bases, with 18 bases left in between. Germline V gene lookup returns CDR1 MGHRA and CDR2 YSYEKL. In DNA, the CDR3 is TGCGCCAGCAGCCAAGATAGAAGGGTAGGGGCTGTTGGAAACACCATATATTTT. Translation: CASSQDRRVGAVGNTIYF.

The V call is TRBV6-5, the J call TRBJ2-7, with a weak D call TRBD1 (5 bases). The CDR3 contains 15 residues. Germline V gene lookup returns CDR1 MNHEY and CDR2 SVGAGI. V shed 0 bases and J shed 3 bases, with 12 bases lying between them. The CDR3 protein is CASSYSAGNLYEQYF. The CDR3 DNA reads as TGTGCCAGCAGTTACTCTGCAGGGAATCTCTACGAGCAGTACTTC.